This TCR beta chain was found in a study of shared clonotypes between healthy human individuals. Study-wide results and limits: Across several donors, naive CD4 shared around 5.3%, naive CD8 over 3%, memory CD4 approximately 2.5%, memory CD8 around 0.36%. An anticipated effect of sequencing depth on clonotype sharing among donors was recognized. Incomplete sequencing of sorted subsets was indicated by rarefaction despite large depth.

Trimming removed 5 bases from V and 7 bases from J, with 14 bases in between. Per the germline V gene, CDR1 is MNHNY and CDR2 is SVGAGI (reference sequence). This CDR3 comprises 13 residues. With regard to this clone: Its cognate antigen is unknown.

From CD4+ cells came CD45RA+ naive and CD45RA-negative memory subsets. Profiling relied on immunoSEQ multiplex PCR, and the TCRdb table lists in-frame clones only, not all of them. Among 1,400,000 or so clones, approximately 98.5% were seen once, and the ten largest hold 0.36%. The origin of this receptor is a man aged 25 to 40 in good health. The sequenced material came from naive CD4+ T cells sorted from blood. The sample's subset: CD45RA+ positively selected. The chain is built from TRBV6-6 and TRBJ1-1; D is possibly TRBD1 (6 bases). In DNA form, the CDR3 reads TGTGCCAGCAGTCCAGGGGTGGTGTTTGAAGCTTTCTTT. This codes for CASSPGVVFEAFF.